The 21 T cell receptor beta chains given below trace back to one sample, sequenced in a study of cytomegalovirus exposure and HLA in healthy donors listed by TCRdb under 2017. Preparation of the library involved the immunoSEQ multiplex PCR assay. The multiplex PCR relied on a mix of 60 forward primers for TCR Vbeta segments and 13 reverse primers for TCR Jbeta segments. As stored in TCRdb, this immuneACCESS dataset retains in-frame rearrangements with V and J assigned. A fraction of the clones does not appear; measured against another copy, unresolved V genes explain less than half of the discrepancy, and the remainder lacks a known reason. The sample table shows over 90,000 clones, and around 70% are seen once. The ten largest clones take up about 14% of the sample. The sequenced sample consisted of PBMCs. The receptors stem from a woman between 45 and 65 years old in good health and CMV-seropositive.

This clone turned up a few times. The rearrangement joins TRBV2 to TRBJ2-1; no clear D gene. The CDR3 is made up of 11 amino acids. V dropped 9 bases and J dropped 7 bases, with 10 bases sitting between them. Germline V gives CDR1 SNHLY, CDR2 FYNNEI. The CDR3 reads CASTIRNEQFF. The DNA of the CDR3 is TGTGCCAGTACTATTAGGAATGAGCAGTTCTTC.

This chain joins TRBV19 and TRBJ2-3; TRBD2 is a possible D gene (7 bases). This CDR3 spans 16 amino acids. V gave up 7 bases and J gave up 1 base, with 18 bases separating them. Germline assignment: CDR1 LNHDA and CDR2 SQIVND (reference sequence). The CDR3 DNA sequence: TGTGCCAGTACCCGGGAGGACAGTATAGGCACAGATACGCAGTATTTT. Amino acid sequence: CASTREDSIGTDTQYF. Looking up the rest from reference TRBV19 and TRBJ2-3 gives the full variable domain: DGGITQSPKYLFRKEGQNVTLSCEQNLNHDAMYWYRQDPGQGLRLIYYSQIVNDFQKGDIAEGYSVSREKKESFPLTVTSAQKNPTAFYLCASTREDSIGTDTQYFGPGTRLTVL.

The J gene is TRBJ2-4, the V gene TRBV5-4, with 8 bases that match TRBD1. Unmatched junction bases numbered 4, after V lost 4 bases and J lost 10 bases. Germline loops: CDR1 SGHNT, CDR2 YYREEE (reference sequence). The CDR3 totals 12 residues. This CDR3 reads CASSLGQAIQYF. CDR3 nucleotide sequence: TGTGCCAGCAGCCTGGGACAGGCAATTCAGTACTTC. The whole variable domain, filled in from reference TRBV5-4 and TRBJ2-4, reads ETGVTQSPTHLIKTRGQQVTLRCSSQSGHNTVSWYQQALGQGPQFIFQYYREEENGRGNFPPRFSGLQFPNYSSELNVNALELDDSALYLCASSLGQAIQYFGAGTRLSVL.

The chain recombines TRBV30 with TRBJ2-4, with D uncertain. Germline V gives CDR1 GTSNPN, CDR2 SVGIG (reference sequence). Trimming took 3 bases from V and 8 from J, leaving 8 bases between them. The CDR3 runs 11 residues. The CDR3: CAWSRRDIQYF. DNA for the CDR3: TGTGCCTGGAGCCGACGGGACATTCAGTACTTC.

This clone was recorded once. This sequence joins TRBV6-1 and TRBJ2-2; no firm D call. Trimming cost V 6 bases and J 7 bases, with 15 bases left between them. Germline values: CDR1 MNHNS, CDR2 SASEGT. This CDR3 contains 14 residues. This CDR3 is CASRAPGDGGELFF. The CDR3 coding sequence is TGTGCCAGCAGGGCCCCAGGTGATGGCGGGGAGCTGTTTTTT.

This sequence joins TRBV9 and TRBJ2-5; 10 bases map to TRBD2. The CDR3 totals 16 residues. Germline assignment: CDR1 SGDLS and CDR2 YYNGEE. V shed 4 bases and J 5 bases; nucleotides not matched to a gene: 11. This CDR3 reads CASSLRLAGGGETQYF. Here the CDR3 DNA reads TGTGCCAGCAGCCTCCGATTAGCGGGAGGCGGGGAGACCCAGTACTTC.

The chain uses TRBV5-6 and TRBJ2-2; 7 bases are shared with TRBD1. The CDR3 covers 13 residues. Germline trimming cut 4 bases from V and 6 bases from J; bases unmatched to any gene: 3. Germline V gene data show CDR1 as SGHDT and CDR2 as YYEEEE. The CDR3 protein is CASSPRGSGELFF. The CDR3, as DNA: TGTGCCAGCAGCCCCAGGGGGTCCGGGGAGCTGTTTTTT.

This chain links TRBV27 with TRBJ1-4; perhaps TRBD1 as D (6 bases). Germline CDR1 is MNHEY and CDR2 is SMNVEV (reference sequence). Trimming took off 3 bases at V and 3 bases at J, with 11 bases between the two ends. The CDR3 has 15 residues. CDR3 nucleotide sequence: TGTGCCAGCAGTTTTCTCGGGACACCTAATGAAAAACTGTTTTTT. This encodes CASSFLGTPNEKLFF.

Concerning this clone itself: At one boundary the junction diverges from the germline segment, which might be a read error. The chain joins TRBV7-9 to TRBJ1-6; TRBD1 might be the D (5 bases). Germline loops: CDR1 SEHNR, CDR2 FQNEAQ (reference sequence). The CDR3 loop spans 16 amino acids. This chain's CDR3 is CSSSSGERGRNSPLHF. The CDR3 coding sequence is TGTTCCAGCAGCTCCGGGGAGCGGGGACGTAATTCACCCCTCCACTTT.

V and J are TRBV6-1 and TRBJ2-1; 9 bases are a match to TRBD2. Germline CDR1 and CDR2: MNHNS and SASEGT. The CDR3 contains 14 residues. The junction had 11 bases not matched to a gene; V was cut back by 8 bases and J by 9 bases. The CDR3 coding sequence is TGTGCCAGCTCGCTAGCGGGACGAATGGGTGAGCAGTTCTTC. Amino acid sequence: CASSLAGRMGEQFF.

The chain recombines TRBV7-8 with TRBJ2-5, with D possibly being TRBD2 (5 bases). The length of the CDR3 is 14 residues. Germline V CDR1 and CDR2: SGHVS, FQNEAQ. Deletions cut 3 bases from V and 5 bases from J, with 13 bases between. Here the CDR3 reads CASSLGYGVETQYF. The CDR3 bases are TGTGCCAGCAGCTTGGGGTACGGGGTGGAGACCCAGTACTTC.

The rearrangement links TRBV6-4 to TRBJ2-1; a possible D gene is TRBD2 (5 bases). Germline CDR1 is MRHNA and CDR2 is SNTAGT. V was cut by 2 bases and J by 12 bases, with 11 bases left in between. CDR3 size: 12 residues. CDR3 loop: CASSDLVGRQFF. The CDR3 coding sequence is TGTGCCAGCAGTGACCTCGTGGGGAGGCAGTTCTTC.

This chain joins TRBV27 and TRBJ2-7; TRBD2 agrees at 10 bases. Trimming took 5 bases from V and 4 from J; bases not matched to a gene: 8. The germline V gene has CDR1 MNHEY and CDR2 SMNVEV (reference sequence). The CDR3 is 15 residues long. CDR3 region: CASSPPLGLAYEQYF. Written as DNA, the CDR3 is TGTGCCAGCAGTCCACCCCTGGGACTAGCGTACGAGCAGTACTTC.

This clone was seen only a few times. The CDR3 spells CASSPSMRAAQETQYF. The CDR3 DNA sequence: TGCGCCAGCAGTCCTAGCATGCGGGCCGCCCAAGAGACCCAGTACTTC. V usage is TRBV5-1 and J usage is TRBJ2-5; D perhaps matches TRBD2 (5 bases). The ends were cut back, 5 bases at V and 1 base at J, with 18 bases in the middle. The CDR3 is 16 residues long. CDR1 and CDR2 from the germline V gene are SGHRS and YFSETQ.

In this sample, this clone turned up once. The chain employs TRBV19 and TRBJ2-5; a weak D match, TRBD1 (5 bases). Germline CDR1 is LNHDA and CDR2 is SQIVND (reference sequence). The CDR3 totals 14 residues. The V end lost 3 bases, the J end lost 3 bases, and 11 bases lay between the germline ends. The CDR3: CASSMSQGKETQYF. CDR3 nucleotides: TGTGCCAGTAGTATGTCCCAGGGAAAAGAGACCCAGTACTTC.

The chain joins TRBV7-2 to TRBJ2-3; 11 bases align to TRBD2. The CDR3 loop spans 16 amino acids. Unmatched junction bases numbered 6, after V lost 5 bases and J lost 2 bases. Germline V gives CDR1 SGHTA, CDR2 FQGNSA. The CDR3 protein is CASSPGTSGYTDTQYF. The CDR3 coding sequence is TGTGCCAGCAGCCCGGGGACTAGCGGCTACACAGATACGCAGTATTTT.

The J gene is TRBJ1-2, the V gene TRBV4-3; D remains unclear. V lost 1 base and J 4 bases, leaving 10 bases between the germline ends. Germline V gene sequence: CDR1 LGHNA, CDR2 YSLEER. The CDR3 spans 14 residues. Here the CDR3 reads CASSQGGSRYGYTF. The DNA of the CDR3 is TGCGCCAGCAGCCAAGGTGGCTCCCGCTATGGCTACACCTTC.

This clone turned up a few times. The chain recombines TRBV30 with TRBJ2-7; possible D gene TRBD2, 5 bases. Per the germline V gene, CDR1 is GTSNPN and CDR2 is SVGIG (reference sequence). This CDR3 contains 13 residues. V lost 3 bases and J lost 2, with 11 bases in between. The DNA of the CDR3 is TGTGCCTGGAGCTACAAGCGGACCTACGAGCAGTACTTC. Its protein is CAWSYKRTYEQYF.

The chain links TRBV30 to TRBJ2-2; the match to TRBD2 covers 8 bases. The trim removed 4 bases at V and 7 bases at J, leaving 17 bases unmatched. This CDR3 contains 17 residues. Germline assignment: CDR1 GTSNPN and CDR2 SVGIG (reference sequence). The CDR3 coding sequence is TGTGCCTGGACCCTGACTAGCGTGTGGGGCAGTGGCGGGGAGCTGTTTTTT. It is translated as CAWTLTSVWGSGGELFF.

This clone has more than one count but fewer than ten. The rearrangement joins TRBV4-1 to TRBJ2-7; unclear D gene. The length of the CDR3 is 15 residues. V lost 4 bases to trimming and J lost 3 bases, with 16 bases between them. Germline V gives CDR1 MGHRA, CDR2 YSYEKL. CDR3 region: CASSRYPSVDYEQYF. In DNA form, the CDR3 reads TGCGCCAGCAGCCGATACCCCAGCGTGGACTACGAGCAGTACTTC.

This clone was detected only a few times. The chain is built from TRBV2 and TRBJ2-5; D gene ambiguous. V lost 7 bases and J 5 bases, leaving 8 bases between the germline ends. The germline CDR1 and CDR2 sequences are SNHLY and FYNNEI. CDR3 length: 11 amino acids. The DNA for the CDR3 is TGTGCCAGCACATGGGCGGAGACCCAGTACTTC. It is translated as CASTWAETQYF. Complete variable domain (other parts from reference TRBV2 and TRBJ2-5): EPEVTQTPSHQVTQMGQEVILRCVPISNHLYFYWYRQILGQKVEFLVSFYNNEISEKSEIFDDQFSVERPDGSNFTLKIRSTKLEDSAMYFCASTWAETQYFGPGTRLLVL.